The 27 T cell receptor beta chains listed next were all sequenced from one sample in a study of shared clonotypes between healthy human individuals. Measured with immunoSEQ multiplex PCR; TCRdb has only the in-frame clones, and not every one. Of about 800,000 clones listed, approximately 96% are singletons. As defined, naive CD8 cells were CD45RO-negative and positively selected for CCR7, with terminally differentiated effector memory CD45RA+ cells excluded. The material sequenced was naive CD8+ T cells sorted from blood. The source of these receptors is a man aged 30 to 39 in good health.

The chain is built from TRBV9 and TRBJ2-5; D perhaps matches TRBD1 (6 bases). The CDR3 covers 14 residues. From germline, CDR1 is SGDLS and CDR2 YYNGEE. V was cut by 0 bases and J by 1 base, with 7 bases left in between. CDR3 region: CASSVGGRQETQYF. CDR3 sequence (DNA): TGTGCCAGCAGCGTAGGGGGGCGCCAAGAGACCCAGTACTTC.

The chain combines TRBV7-8 with TRBJ1-1; D possibly corresponds to TRBD1 (5 bases). This CDR3 is 14 amino acids long. Germline-derived CDR1 and CDR2 are SGHVS and FQNEAQ. The ends were cut back, 1 base at V and 4 bases at J, with 10 bases in the middle. The CDR3, as DNA: TGTGCCAGCAGCTTAGATTCGGGGGGCACTGAAGCTTTCTTT. This codes for CASSLDSGGTEAFF.

With regard to this clone: A read error may account for a junction end that differs from germline. Additional DNA sequences in this sample encode the identical CDR3. This chain uses TRBV5-4 with TRBJ2-5; no clear D gene. Germline V gives CDR1 SGHNT, CDR2 YYREEE (reference sequence). The CDR3 is made up of 12 amino acids. DNA for the CDR3: TGTGCCAGCAGTTTGGGGTCAGAGACCCAGTACTTC. Protein sequence: CASSLGSETQYF.

For the CDR3, the DNA is TGTGCCACCAGCAAAGGATCAGCGGGGTCGGCGGACACTGAAGCTTTCTTT. Protein sequence: CATSKGSAGSADTEAFF. The chain is built from TRBV15 and TRBJ1-1; D unresolved. The germline V gene has CDR1 LNHNV and CDR2 YYDKDF (reference sequence). The length of the CDR3 is 17 residues. Trimming removed 4 bases from V and 3 bases from J, with 21 bases in between.

J is TRBJ2-7 and V is TRBV19; TRBD2 aligns across 8 bases. Germline assignment: CDR1 LNHDA and CDR2 SQIVND (reference sequence). This CDR3 is built from 14 residues. V was clipped by 3 bases and J by 6 bases; unmatched bases: 7. CDR3 region: CASSITGLDGEQYF. The CDR3 DNA sequence: TGTGCCAGTAGTATTACGGGACTAGATGGCGAGCAGTACTTC.

This clone was seen once. The chain joins TRBV7-9 to TRBJ2-5; 7 bases map to TRBD1. The CDR3 contains 14 residues. Unmatched junction bases numbered 2, after V lost 4 bases and J lost 0 bases. From germline, CDR1 is SEHNR and CDR2 FQNEAQ (reference sequence). The DNA for the CDR3 is TGTGCCAGCAGCTATACAGGGGACCAAGAGACCCAGTACTTC. Translating gives CASSYTGDQETQYF.

CDR3 sequence reads: CASSGTVSSYEQYF. The CDR3 nucleotides are TGTGCCAGCAGTGGGACCGTAAGCTCCTACGAGCAGTACTTC. This chain joins TRBV27 and TRBJ2-7, with D perhaps matching TRBD1 or TRBD2 (5 bases each). Deletions cut 5 bases from V and 0 bases from J, with 11 bases between. Germline V gives CDR1 MNHEY, CDR2 SMNVEV (reference sequence). This CDR3 has 14 amino acids.

The genes are TRBV12-5 and TRBJ2-3; the D is unclear. The CDR3 covers 12 residues. From germline, CDR1 is LGHNT and CDR2 FRNRAP. V lost 6 bases and J lost 4, with 8 bases in between. Written as DNA, the CDR3 is TGTGCTAGTGGCTTCGGAGCAGATACGCAGTATTTT. Encoded protein: CASGFGADTQYF.

In regard to this clone: This may be a read error, as it is one base from a much larger clone. Distinct nucleotide sequences in the sample also encode this CDR3. The gene calls are TRBV6-1 and TRBJ2-6, with a possible D match to TRBD1 (6 bases). Trimming removed 6 bases at V and 0 bases at J, with 6 bases between. CDR3 length: 14 amino acids. The germline gives CDR1 MNHNS, CDR2 SASEGT. The CDR3 region is CASRDSSGANVLTF. The CDR3 bases are TGTGCCAGCAGGGACAGCTCTGGGGCCAACGTCCTGACTTTC.

J is TRBJ1-3 and V is TRBV7-6; the D is unclear. Germline lookup yields CDR1 SGHVS and CDR2 FNYEAQ. This CDR3 is built from 15 residues. V was clipped by 1 base and J by 0 bases, with 7 bases between them. CDR3 protein: CASSLDSTSGNTIYF. CDR3 DNA: TGTGCCAGCAGCTTAGACAGCACCTCTGGAAACACCATATATTTT. The variable domain in full, completed from reference TRBV7-6 and TRBJ1-3, reads GAGVSQSPRYKVTKRGQDVALRCDPISGHVSLYWYRQALGQGPEFLTYFNYEAQQDKSGLPNDRFSAERPEGSISTLTIQRTEQRDSAMYRCASSLDSTSGNTIYFGEGSWLTVV.

A remark on this clone: The identical CDR3 is also encoded by other nucleotide sequences in the sample. The gene calls are TRBV5-1 and TRBJ2-1; D not resolved. Germline values: CDR1 SGHRS, CDR2 YFSETQ. The V end was cut by 0 bases, the J end by 8 bases, with 3 bases between. This CDR3 contains 11 residues. The CDR3 DNA reads as TGCGCCAGCAGCTTGGGTTATGAGCAGTTCTTC. Encoded protein: CASSLGYEQFF.

V is TRBV6-1 and J is TRBJ2-7, with D unresolved. The V end lost 7 bases, the J end lost 0 bases, and 10 bases lay between the germline ends. Germline V gene data show CDR1 as MNHNS and CDR2 as SASEGT. The length of the CDR3 is 13 residues. The CDR3 DNA sequence: TGTGCCAGCAAGACTGAGACCTCCTACGAGCAGTACTTC. It is translated as CASKTETSYEQYF.

The genes are TRBV7-9 and TRBJ1-5; D uncertain. Trimming took off 1 base at V and 3 bases at J, with 10 bases between the two ends. Germline V gives CDR1 SEHNR, CDR2 FQNEAQ (reference sequence). This CDR3 has 15 residues. The CDR3 here is CASSLVGSNNQPQHF. The CDR3 DNA sequence: TGTGCCAGCAGCTTAGTAGGGTCTAACAATCAGCCCCAGCATTTT.

This chain uses TRBV29-1 with TRBJ2-1, with D maybe TRBD2 (5 bases). Trimming removed 6 bases at V and 0 bases at J, with 18 bases between. CDR1 is SQVTM, CDR2 ANQGSEA, per germline. This CDR3 is built from 16 residues. The CDR3 is CSVLGAVGSSYNEQFF. CDR3 sequence (DNA): TGCAGCGTCCTCGGTGCGGTAGGGAGCTCCTACAATGAGCAGTTCTTC.

The chain links TRBV6-1 to TRBJ2-1, with D unclear. Germline loops: CDR1 MNHNS, CDR2 SASEGT. V was trimmed by 7 bases and J by 8 bases, leaving 12 bases between them. The CDR3 sequence is 12 residues long. CDR3 in DNA: TGTGCCAGCAACCACTTTGTGTATGAGCAGTTCTTC. Amino acid sequence: CASNHFVYEQFF.

The rearrangement links TRBV25-1 to TRBJ2-5; no definite D call. Trimming shortened V by 2 bases and J by 2 bases, and 9 bases separated the two germline ends. CDR3 size: 14 residues. The germline V gene has CDR1 MGHDK and CDR2 SYGVNS. CDR3 DNA: TGTGCCAGCAGTGAACCGGAGACGCAAGAGACCCAGTACTTC. This translates into CASSEPETQETQYF.

A single count supports this clone. The junction does not match germline at one end; this may be a read error. CDR3 nucleotide sequence: TGTGCCAGCAGTTTGATGGAAAATGAGAAACTGTTTTTT. It yields the protein CASSLMENEKLFF. V and J are TRBV28 and TRBJ1-4, with D uncertain. The length of the CDR3 is 13 residues. CDR1 and CDR2 (germline): MDHEN, SYDVKM.

V usage is TRBV7-3 and J usage is TRBJ2-3, with TRBD2 as a possible D gene (7 bases). Germline loops: CDR1 SGHTA, CDR2 FQGTGA. The V end was cut by 0 bases, the J end by 5 bases, with 12 bases between. The CDR3 has 15 amino acids. The CDR3 sequence is CASSLTSGGVDTQYF. The DNA for the CDR3 is TGTGCCAGCAGCTTAACATCGGGGGGCGTAGATACGCAGTATTTT.

The rearrangement joins TRBV14 to TRBJ2-3; unclear D gene. The V gene lost 0 bases and the J gene lost 2 bases, with 12 bases spanning the gap. This CDR3 has 16 amino acids. The germline V gene encodes CDR1 SGHDN and CDR2 FVKESK. CDR3 sequence: CASSQDEVPSTDTQYF. DNA for the CDR3: TGTGCCAGCAGCCAAGATGAAGTTCCCTCCACAGATACGCAGTATTTT.

The rearrangement joins TRBV27 to TRBJ2-2; no definite D call. This CDR3 spans 16 amino acids. Trimming took off 1 base at V and 0 bases at J, with 9 bases between the two ends. Germline assignment: CDR1 MNHEY and CDR2 SMNVEV (reference sequence). CDR3 residues: CASSLYGGSNTGELFF. Written as DNA, the CDR3 is TGTGCCAGCAGTTTATACGGCGGCTCGAACACCGGGGAGCTGTTTTTT.

V usage is TRBV30 and J usage is TRBJ1-4; D remains ambiguous. The ends were cut back, 4 bases at V and 6 bases at J, with 18 bases in the middle. From germline, CDR1 is GTSNPN and CDR2 SVGIG (reference sequence). CDR3 length equals 15 residues. Here the CDR3 DNA reads TGTGCCTGGACCCTGGACTCCGGTGGATATGAAAAACTGTTTTTT. It encodes CAWTLDSGGYEKLFF.

This chain joins TRBV27 and TRBJ2-1, with D tentatively TRBD2 (5 bases). Germline CDR1 MNHEY, CDR2 SMNVEV (reference sequence). This CDR3 contains 12 residues. Trimming stripped 6 bases from V and 8 bases from J, with 11 bases between. The CDR3 DNA reads TGTGCCAGCAGCCCTGAGGGCGATGAGCAGTTCTTC. Translated: CASSPEGDEQFF.

This clone was recorded only once. The V call is TRBV7-9, the J call TRBJ1-4, with a weak D call TRBD1 (5 bases). V was clipped by 5 bases and J by 7 bases, with 11 bases between them. The CDR3 has 13 residues. Germline V gene sequence: CDR1 SEHNR, CDR2 FQNEAQ (reference sequence). As DNA, the CDR3 is TGTGCCAGCAGCCAGGACAATTCTGAAAAACTGTTTTTT. Its translation: CASSQDNSEKLFF.

In its sample, this clone was seen once. This chain links TRBV9 with TRBJ1-4, with no clear D. V was pared by 3 bases and J by 0 bases, with 9 bases between. The germline CDR1 and CDR2 sequences are SGDLS and YYNGEE. There are 15 residues in the CDR3. CDR3 residues: CASSASQATNEKLFF. CDR3 in DNA: TGTGCCAGCAGCGCCTCCCAGGCAACTAATGAAAAACTGTTTTTT.

This rearrangement joins TRBV7-6 to TRBJ2-7; the D gene is possibly TRBD2 (6 bases). Trimming left V 1 base short and J 4 bases short, with 14 bases between. The CDR3 runs 15 residues. From germline, CDR1 is SGHVS and CDR2 FNYEAQ. As DNA, the CDR3 is TGTGCCAGCAGCTTAGGGGCGGGATCACTGTACGAGCAGTACTTC. Translated: CASSLGAGSLYEQYF.

As regards this clone: At one end, the junction sequence differs from germline, possibly due to a read error. The chain links TRBV5-5 to TRBJ2-7; 8 bases match TRBD1. Germline assignment: CDR1 SGHKS and CDR2 YYEKEE (reference sequence). The CDR3 consists of 12 residues. The chain's CDR3 is CASSTHSGQDQF. The CDR3 DNA sequence: TGTGCCAGCAGCACTCATTCGGGACAGGACCAATTC.

The chain is built from TRBV28 and TRBJ2-7; 12 bases are a match to TRBD2. J gave up 3 bases and V 6 bases, and 3 bases lay outside the gene matches. The germline V gene has CDR1 MDHEN and CDR2 SYDVKM. The CDR3 contains 14 residues. In DNA, the CDR3 is TGTGCCAGCAGCCCGGGACTAGCGGGCTACGAGCAGTACTTC. Translated, it gives CASSPGLAGYEQYF.